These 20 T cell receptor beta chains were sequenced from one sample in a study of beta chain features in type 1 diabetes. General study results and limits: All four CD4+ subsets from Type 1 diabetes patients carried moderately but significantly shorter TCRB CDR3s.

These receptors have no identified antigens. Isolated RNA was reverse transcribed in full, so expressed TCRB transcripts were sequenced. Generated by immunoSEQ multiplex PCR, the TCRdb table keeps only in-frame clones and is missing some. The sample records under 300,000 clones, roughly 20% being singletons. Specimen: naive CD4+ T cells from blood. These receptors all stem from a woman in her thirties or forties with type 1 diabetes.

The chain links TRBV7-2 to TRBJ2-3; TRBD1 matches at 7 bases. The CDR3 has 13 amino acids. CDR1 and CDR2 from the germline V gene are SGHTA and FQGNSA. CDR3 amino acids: CAYRGLSTDTQYF. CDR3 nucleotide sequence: TGTGCGTACAGGGGCCTCAGCACAGATACGCAGTATTTT.

DNA of the CDR3: TGTGCCAGCTCACCGGGAAGGGAGCCCAATCAGCCCCAGCATTTT. Protein product: CASSPGREPNQPQHF. The chain joins TRBV18 to TRBJ1-5, with D uncertain. Between the trimmed V and J ends, which lost 3 bases and 3 bases, there was a span of 12 bases. CDR3 length: 15 amino acids. Germline V gene sequence: CDR1 KGHSH, CDR2 LQKENI.

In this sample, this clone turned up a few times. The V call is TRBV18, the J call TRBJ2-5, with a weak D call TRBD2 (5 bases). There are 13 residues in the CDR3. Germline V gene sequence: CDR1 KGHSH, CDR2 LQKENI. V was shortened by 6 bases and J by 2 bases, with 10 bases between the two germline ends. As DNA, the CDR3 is TGTGCCAGCTCCCGGGGAAGGCAAGAGACCCAGTACTTC. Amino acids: CASSRGRQETQYF.

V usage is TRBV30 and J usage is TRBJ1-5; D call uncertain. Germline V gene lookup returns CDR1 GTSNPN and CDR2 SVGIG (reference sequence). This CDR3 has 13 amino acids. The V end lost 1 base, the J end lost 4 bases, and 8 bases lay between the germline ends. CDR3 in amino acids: CAWSESHNQPQHF. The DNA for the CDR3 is TGTGCCTGGAGTGAGAGCCATAATCAGCCCCAGCATTTT.

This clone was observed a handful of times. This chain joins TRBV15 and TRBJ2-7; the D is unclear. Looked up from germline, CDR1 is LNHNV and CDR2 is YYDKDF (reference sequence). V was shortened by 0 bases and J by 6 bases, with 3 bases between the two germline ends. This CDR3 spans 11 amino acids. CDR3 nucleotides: TGTGCCACCAGCAGAGATAGCGAGCAGTACTTC. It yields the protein CATSRDSEQYF.

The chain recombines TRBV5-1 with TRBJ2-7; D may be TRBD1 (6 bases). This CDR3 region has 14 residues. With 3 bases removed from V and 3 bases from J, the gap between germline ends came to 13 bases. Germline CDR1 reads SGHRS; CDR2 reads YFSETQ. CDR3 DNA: TGCGCCAGCAGCTCCTCGGACAGCCTCTACGAGCAGTACTTC. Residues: CASSSSDSLYEQYF.

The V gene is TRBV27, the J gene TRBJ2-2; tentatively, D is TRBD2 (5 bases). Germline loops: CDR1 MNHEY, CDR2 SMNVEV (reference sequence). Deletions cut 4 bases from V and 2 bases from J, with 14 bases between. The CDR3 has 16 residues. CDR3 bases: TGTGCCAGCAGTTGGGCTGCGGGTGTTAACACCGGGGAGCTGTTTTTT. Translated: CASSWAAGVNTGELFF.

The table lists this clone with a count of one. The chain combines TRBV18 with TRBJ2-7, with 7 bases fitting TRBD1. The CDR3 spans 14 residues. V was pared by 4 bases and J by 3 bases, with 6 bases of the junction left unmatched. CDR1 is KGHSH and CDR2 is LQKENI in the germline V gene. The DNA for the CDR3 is TGTGCCAGCTCACAGCAGAGGACAGGCTACGAGCAGTACTTC. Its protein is CASSQQRTGYEQYF.

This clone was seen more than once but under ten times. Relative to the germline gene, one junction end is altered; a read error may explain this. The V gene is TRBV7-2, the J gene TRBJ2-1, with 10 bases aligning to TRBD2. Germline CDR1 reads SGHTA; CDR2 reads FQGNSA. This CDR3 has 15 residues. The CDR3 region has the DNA TGTGCCAGCAGTTTAGGACTAGCGGACTACAATGAGCAGTTCTTC. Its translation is CASSLGLADYNEQFF.

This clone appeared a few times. Written as DNA, the CDR3 is TGTGCCAGCAGTTGGGACTACCAACTCACCGGGGAGCTGTTTTTT. It specifies CASSWDYQLTGELFF. This chain links TRBV6-5 with TRBJ2-2; TRBD2 matches 7 bases. V shed 4 bases, J shed 4 bases, and the junction held 6 bases outside the gene matches. The CDR3 consists of 15 residues. Germline CDR1 reads MNHEY; CDR2 reads SVGAGI.

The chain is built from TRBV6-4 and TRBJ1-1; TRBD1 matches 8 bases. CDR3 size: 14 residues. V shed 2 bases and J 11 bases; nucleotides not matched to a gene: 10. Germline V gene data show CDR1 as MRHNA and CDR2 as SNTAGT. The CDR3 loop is CASSDGTGDMPAFF. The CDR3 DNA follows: TGTGCCAGCAGTGACGGGACAGGAGACATGCCGGCTTTCTTT.

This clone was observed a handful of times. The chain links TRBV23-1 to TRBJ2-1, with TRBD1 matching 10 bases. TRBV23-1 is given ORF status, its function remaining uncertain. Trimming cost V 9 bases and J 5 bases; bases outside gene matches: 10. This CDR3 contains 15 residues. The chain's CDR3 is CARPPGTGVNNEQFF. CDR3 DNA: TGCGCCAGGCCTCCTGGGACAGGGGTGAACAATGAGCAGTTCTTC.

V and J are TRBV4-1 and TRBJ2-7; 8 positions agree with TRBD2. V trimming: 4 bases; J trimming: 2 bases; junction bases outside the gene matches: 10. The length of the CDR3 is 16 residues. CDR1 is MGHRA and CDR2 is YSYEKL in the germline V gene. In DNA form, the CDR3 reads TGCGCCAGCAGCCGACACGGGGGACTAGAGCCCTACGAGCAGTACTTC. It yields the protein CASSRHGGLEPYEQYF.

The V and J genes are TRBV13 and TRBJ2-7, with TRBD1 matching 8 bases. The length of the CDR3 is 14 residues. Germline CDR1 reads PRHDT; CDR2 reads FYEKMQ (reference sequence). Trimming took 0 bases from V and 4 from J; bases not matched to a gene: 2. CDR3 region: CASSLGGQGYEQYF. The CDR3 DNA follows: TGTGCCAGCAGCTTAGGAGGACAGGGATACGAGCAGTACTTC. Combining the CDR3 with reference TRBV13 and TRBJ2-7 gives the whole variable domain AAGVIQSPRHLIKEKRETATLKCYPIPRHDTVYWYQQGPGQDPQFLISFYEKMQSDKGSIPDRFSAQQFSDYHSELNMSSLELGDSALYFCASSLGGQGYEQYFGPGTRLTVT.

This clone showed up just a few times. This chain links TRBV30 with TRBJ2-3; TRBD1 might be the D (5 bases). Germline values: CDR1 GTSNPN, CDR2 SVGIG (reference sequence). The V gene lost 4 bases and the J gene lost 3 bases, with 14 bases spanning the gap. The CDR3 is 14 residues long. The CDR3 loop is CAWKVDSETDTQYF. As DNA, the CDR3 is TGTGCCTGGAAAGTCGACAGCGAGACAGATACGCAGTATTTT.

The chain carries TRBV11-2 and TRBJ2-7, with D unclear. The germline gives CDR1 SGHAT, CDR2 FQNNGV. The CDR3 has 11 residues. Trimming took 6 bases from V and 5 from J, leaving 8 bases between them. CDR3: CASSTANEQYF. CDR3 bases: TGTGCCAGCAGTACCGCGAACGAGCAGTACTTC.

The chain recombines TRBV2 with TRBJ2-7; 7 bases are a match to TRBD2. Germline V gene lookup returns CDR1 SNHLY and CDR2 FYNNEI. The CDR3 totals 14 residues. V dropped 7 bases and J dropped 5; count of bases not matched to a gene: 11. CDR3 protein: CASIRLREGHEQYF. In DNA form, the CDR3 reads TGTGCCAGCATTCGGCTCAGGGAGGGCCACGAGCAGTACTTC.

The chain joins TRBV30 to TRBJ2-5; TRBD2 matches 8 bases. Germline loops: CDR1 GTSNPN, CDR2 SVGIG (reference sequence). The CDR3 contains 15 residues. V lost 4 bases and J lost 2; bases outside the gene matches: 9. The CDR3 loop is CAWTLGLAGQETQYF. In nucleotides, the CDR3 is TGTGCCTGGACTCTAGGACTAGCTGGGCAAGAGACCCAGTACTTC.

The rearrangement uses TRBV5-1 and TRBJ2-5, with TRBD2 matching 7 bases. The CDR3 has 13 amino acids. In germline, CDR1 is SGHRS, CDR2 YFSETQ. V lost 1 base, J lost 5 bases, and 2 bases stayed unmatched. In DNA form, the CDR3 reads TGCGCCAGCAGCTTGAACGGGGGGGAGACCCAGTACTTC. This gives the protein CASSLNGGETQYF.

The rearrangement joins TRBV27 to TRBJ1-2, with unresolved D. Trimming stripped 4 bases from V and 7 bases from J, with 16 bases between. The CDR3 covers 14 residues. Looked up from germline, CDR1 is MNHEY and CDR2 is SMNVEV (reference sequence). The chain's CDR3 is CASSYLDGSSGYTF. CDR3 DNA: TGTGCCAGCAGTTACCTAGACGGCTCATCTGGCTACACCTTC.